This T cell receptor beta chain was identified in a study of monozygotic twins with inflammatory bowel disease (dated by TCRdb to 2018 to 2020). In the study overall: The full study comprised 28 monozygotic twin pairs: nine German pairs (four IBD-concordant, five IBD-discordant) and 19 IBD-discordant Danish pairs. Within discordant pairs, disease-associated traits were sought mainly by comparing IBD patients with their genetically identical healthy co-twins. Each individual had, on average, about 151 000 unique TCRalpha sequences and 181 000 unique TCRbeta sequences available for analysis.

Study-wide findings and limitations: Differing immunosuppressive treatments among patients may have added background noise and inter-individual variability to the repertoires. IBD patients had lower TCRbeta repertoire diversity, measured by the inverse Simpson index, than their healthy co-twins. No single strong signal or clonotype linked to IBD turned up in the results, so the idea that one exists was not supported. Compared with healthy twins, IBD patients shared fewer clonotypes with other individuals, and the difference was most pronounced in patients with signs of disease activity. Concordant and discordant twins showed no difference in repertoire similarity, possibly because of limited statistical power. Distinction between different T cell subtypes could not be achieved in the analysis.

The library was prepared using 5' RACE. Preparation of each TCR library used around 3,500 ng of total RNA. cDNA was synthesized with SMARTScribe reverse transcriptase in eight separate reactions per sample. During cDNA synthesis, unique molecular identifiers containing a 6-nucleotide sample barcode were introduced by template switching. Amplification of TCRalpha and TCRbeta cDNA involved two nested PCRs of roughly 16 and 10 cycles, and each PCR was followed by bead purification. Before amplification, the cDNA was treated with uracil DNA-glycosylase and purified using the QIAquick PCR purification kit. The second PCR was the step at which Illumina TruSeq-compatible adapters and sample-specific barcodes were added. TapeStation and Qubit were used to check library quality and concentration, and roughly 4.9 ng of each library was pooled. Sequencing of pooled libraries was carried out on an Illumina HiSeq2500 single-index Rapid Run using 2 x 100 bp reads and custom sequencing primers. Processing in the source paper ran as follows. MiGEC version 1.2.6 was used for UMI-based consensus assembly to correct PCR and sequencing errors. V(D)J alignment, clonotype assembly and CDR3 extraction were performed with MiXCR version 2.1.1. To normalise gene usage, clonotype sharing and MAIT/NKT TCR abundance, the analysis used the top 1000, 10 000 and 20 000 clonotypes per sample. After downsampling to 27 000 UMIs, diversity was calculated as the inverse Simpson index using the vegan R package. Paired Mann-Whitney U tests were applied to discordant twin pairs, with Benjamini-Hochberg correction for multiple testing. TCRdb reprocessed the reads, so every CDR3 protein sequence counts as one entry and DNA is not shown. The authors' filters were not applied to this entry. The sample's records list about 110,000 distinct CDR3 sequences. Roughly an eighth of the sample rests with the top ten.

Details on this clonotype: The target of this receptor is not known.

The CDR3 holds 16 amino acids from the cysteine to the phenylalanine. DNA is not recorded here. The germline V gene encodes CDR1 MNHEY and CDR2 SVGEGT. From each donor, a roughly 2.3 ml peripheral blood sample was collected into PAXgene tubes and stored at -80 degrees C. Without T cell sorting, total RNA was isolated from whole blood using the PAXgene blood miRNA kit on an automated QIAcube. Peripheral blood from monozygotic twin pairs, either concordant or discordant for inflammatory bowel disease, underwent deep TCRalpha and TCRbeta repertoire profiling that used unique molecular barcoding. Smoking habits were recorded for all twin pairs, and each individual was classified as a current, former or never smoker.

The sequence joins TRBV6-2 or TRBV6-3 to TRBJ2-2; TCRdb proposes TRBD2, but this gene call is untestable without DNA. The sequenced sample was blood. The sequence came from a human donor with ulcerative colitis or Crohn's disease, or a healthy co-twin of an affected twin (not recorded which). The CDR3 protein is CASRGALGGSPGELFF.